These T cell receptor beta chains were read from a single sample in a study of blood T cell repertoires in COVID-19. Generated by immunoSEQ multiplex PCR, the TCRdb table keeps only in-frame clones and is missing some. The profile shows 400,000 to 550,000 clones, roughly 91% of them singletons. Sequencing used peripheral blood. Receptor source: a woman aged 25 to 39 with acute or convalescent COVID-19. Both conserved end residues are part of each CDR3. The order of the fields is J gene, D gene, V gene, clone size, CDR3 protein, CDR3 DNA. The D gene is left open where the match is weak. Only some rows state a clone size, as once, few, many or a class for expanded clones.

TRBJ2-5 TRBD2 TRBV5-1 . CASSPTTSGETQYF TGCGCCAGCAGCCCGACGACTAGCGGTGAGACCCAGTACTTC
TRBJ2-1 TRBD1 TRBV6-5 . CASSYSQGAFTHEQFF TGTGCCAGCAGTTATTCACAGGGGGCTTTTACCCATGAGCAGTTCTTC
TRBJ2-1 TRBD1 TRBV7-3 . CASSLAPGQPYNEQFF TGTGCCAGCAGCTTAGCGCCGGGACAGCCTTACAATGAGCAGTTCTTC
TRBJ1-4 . TRBV15 . CATSRPPPGTNEKLFF TGTGCCACCAGCAGACCACCCCCAGGGACTAATGAAAAACTGTTTTTT
TRBJ2-5 . TRBV29-1 . CSVGGRQRGETQYF TGCAGCGTCGGCGGCCGACAAAGGGGAGAGACCCAGTACTTC
TRBJ1-3 . TRBV30 . CAWSPQGAIRNTIYF TGTGCCTGGAGTCCCCAAGGGGCTATAAGAAACACCATATATTTT
TRBJ2-1 TRBD2 TRBV5-5 . CASSLEAGGNEQFF TGTGCCAGCAGCTTGGAAGCGGGGGGTAATGAGCAGTTCTTC
TRBJ2-5 TRBD2 TRBV27 . CASSKIRRGGGQETQYF TGTGCCAGCTCTAAAATCCGCCGCGGGGGGGGACAAGAGACCCAGTACTTC
TRBJ2-4 TRBD1 TRBV5-6 . CASSQLTTGDIQYF TGTGCCAGCAGCCAACTCACGACAGGGGACATTCAGTACTTC
TRBJ2-5 TRBD2 TRBV19 . CAPGRGLAGLRETQYF TGTGCCCCTGGGAGGGGGCTAGCGGGGCTTAGAGAGACCCAGTACTTC
TRBJ1-1 . TRBV5-1 . CASSLTGWTGEAFF TGCGCCAGCAGCTTGACAGGTTGGACCGGTGAAGCTTTCTTT
TRBJ1-1 . TRBV6-5 . CASSISGSRTEAFF TGTGCCAGCAGTATCTCAGGGTCGCGCACTGAAGCTTTCTTT
TRBJ2-1 TRBD2 TRBV28 . CASSYSGGKSEQFF TGTGCCAGCTCTTATTCGGGGGGAAAGAGTGAGCAGTTCTTC
TRBJ1-1 . TRBV12-3/TRBV12-4 . CASSPGEDTEAFF TGTGCCAGCAGTCCGGGGGAGGACACTGAAGCTTTCTTT
TRBJ1-2 . TRBV5-1 . CASSLADRRIGGYTF TGCGCCAGCAGCTTGGCCGACAGAAGGATTGGTGGCTACACCTTC
TRBJ1-3 TRBD1 TRBV7-8 once CASSLQSGGQGLATIYF TGTGCCAGCAGCTTACAGAGTGGGGGACAGGGGTTGGCCACCATATATTTT
TRBJ2-5 . TRBV19 . CASSQQGTQYF TGTGCCAGTAGTCAGCAGGGGACCCAGTACTTC
TRBJ2-7 TRBD1 TRBV6-5 . CASSTTDRVSREQYF TGTGCCAGCAGTACTACGGACAGGGTTTCTCGGGAGCAGTACTTC
TRBJ2-6 TRBD1 TRBV3-1/TRBV3-2 . CASSRVTGPNSGANVLTF TGTGCCAGCAGCCGGGTGACAGGGCCAAACTCTGGGGCCAACGTCCTGACTTTC
TRBJ2-6 . TRBV5-4 . CASSPGGFSGANVLTF TGTGCCAGCAGCCCAGGGGGGTTCTCTGGGGCCAACGTCCTGACTTTC
TRBJ2-1 TRBD1 TRBV2 . CASEGQGWNEQFF TGTGCCAGCGAAGGACAGGGTTGGAATGAGCAGTTCTTC
TRBJ2-3 . TRBV11-2 once CASSLGAVTQYF TGTGCCAGCAGCTTAGGGGCCGTTACGCAGTATTTT